These 32 T cell receptor beta chains came from one sample sequenced in a study of Graves' ophthalmopathy and Graves' hyperthyroidism. The study amplified TCR beta CDR3 regions using RNA transcripts. First-round RT-PCR used HTBI primers; second-round multiplex PCR followed. TCRdb redid the calling of the multiplex PCR reads with MiXCR, one entry per CDR3 protein. The table records 900,000 to 1,200,000 distinct CDR3 sequences, roughly two fifths of them present only once. Sequenced: peripheral blood or thyroid tissue (not recorded which). The receptors were gathered from an adult man with Graves' hyperthyroidism.

The chain uses TRBV25-1 and TRBJ1-2, with 8 bases fitting TRBD1. Germline V gives CDR1 MGHDK, CDR2 SYGVNS. This CDR3 contains 13 residues. V gave up 3 bases and J gave up 7 bases; unmatched junction bases: 4. For the CDR3, the DNA is TGTGCCAGCAGTGACGCAGGGGGCGCTGGCTACACCTTC. Protein product: CASSDAGGAGYTF.

J is TRBJ2-5 and V is TRBV7-2; 8 nucleotides line up with TRBD2. CDR1 is SGHTA, CDR2 FQGNSA, per germline. V trimming: 5 bases; J trimming: 5 bases; junction bases outside the gene matches: 7. The CDR3 length is 14 residues. The CDR3 region is CASSTGGAGETQYF. The CDR3 DNA reads as TGTGCCAGCAGCACCGGGGGGGCGGGGGAGACCCAGTACTTC. Filled out from reference TRBV7-2 and TRBJ2-5, the complete variable domain reads GAGVSQSPSNKVTEKGKDVELRCDPISGHTALYWYRQSLGQGLEFLIYFQGNSAPDKSGLPSDRFSAERTGGSVSTLTIQRTQQEDSAVYLCASSTGGAGETQYFGPGTRLLVL.

This clonotype was observed at least ten times. V usage is TRBV5-5 and J usage is TRBJ1-5; D gene ambiguous. The V gene's germline CDR1 is SGHKS and CDR2 YYEKEE (reference sequence). The CDR3 contains 18 residues. Trimming cost V 1 base and J 2 bases, with 19 bases left between them. DNA for the CDR3: TGTGCCAGCAGCTTGATGGCCTCCGGGATCTCGGGCAATCAGCCCCAGCATTTT. Protein sequence: CASSLMASGISGNQPQHF.

At least ten counts were recorded for this clonotype. The CDR3 region has the DNA TGTGCCAGTGGACAGGATCGCGATCAGCCCCAGCATTTT. Translated: CASGQDRDQPQHF. This chain uses TRBV19 with TRBJ1-5, with 7 nucleotides matching TRBD1. Germline CDR1 reads LNHDA; CDR2 reads SQIVND (reference sequence). Unmatched junction bases numbered 6, after V lost 8 bases and J lost 5 bases. The CDR3 contains 13 residues.

This clonotype came up once. Germline is not matched at one junction end, which may reflect a read error. This chain connects TRBV19 to TRBJ1-1, with D possibly being TRBD1 (5 bases). CDR1 and CDR2 from the germline V gene are LNHDA and SQIVND (reference sequence). This CDR3 contains 16 residues. The CDR3 is CASKKGALGSNTGAFF. CDR3 coding DNA: TGTGCCAGTAAAAAAGGGGCCCTGGGGTCGAACACTGGAGCTTTCTTT.

This clonotype was observed a handful of times. V usage is TRBV6-5 and J usage is TRBJ1-3; D is uncertain. Trimming removed 0 bases from V and 1 base from J, with 13 bases in between. The CDR3 sequence is 17 residues long. Germline V gives CDR1 MNHEY, CDR2 SVGAGI. CDR3 nucleotide sequence: TGTGCCAGCAGTTACTCCGGCAGAATGGGATCTGGAAACACCATATATTTT. Translated, it gives CASSYSGRMGSGNTIYF.

The rearrangement joins TRBV5-4 to TRBJ2-2, with 9 bases that match TRBD1. The CDR3 consists of 18 residues. CDR1 and CDR2 (germline): SGHNT, YYREEE (reference sequence). V lost 4 bases, J lost 5 bases, and 15 bases stayed unmatched. The CDR3 DNA reads as TGTGCCAGCAGCCCCGCGGGACAGGGTTCGTCGCGGACCGGGGAGCTGTTTTTT. Residues: CASSPAGQGSSRTGELFF.

This clonotype came up many times. V gene TRBV7-2 combines with J gene TRBJ2-7, with a tentative D call TRBD1 (7 bases). Germline V gene sequence: CDR1 SGHTA, CDR2 FQGNSA. The CDR3 is 16 amino acids. V lost 3 bases, J lost 0 bases, and 15 bases lay in between. In DNA, the CDR3 is TGTGCCAGCAGCTTCTCAGGGGGGATGGACTCCTACGAGCAGTACTTC. Translating gives CASSFSGGMDSYEQYF.

V usage is TRBV10-1 and J usage is TRBJ2-7; tentative D call: TRBD1 (7 bases). In germline, CDR1 is WNHNN, CDR2 SYGVQD (reference sequence). This CDR3 contains 14 residues. V lost 10 bases and J 1 base, leaving 17 bases between the germline ends. CDR3 loop: CANLSGRGSYEQYF. CDR3 nucleotides: TGCGCCAACCTTAGCGGCAGGGGGTCCTACGAGCAGTACTTC.

Note on this clonotype: An end of the junction does not agree with germline; a read error may underlie this. The chain has TRBV12-3 or TRBV12-4 and TRBJ2-5; TRBD2 matches 8 bases. This CDR3 contains 17 residues. The CDR3 loop reads CASSYSKRAGAGETQCF. The CDR3 DNA sequence: TGTGCCAGCAGTTACTCGAAACGAGCGGGGGCAGGTGAGACCCAGTGCTTC.

Only one count was recorded for this clonotype. The rearrangement links TRBV29-1 to TRBJ1-3; D is uncertain. CDR1 SQVTM and CDR2 ANQGSEA come from the germline V gene. V was shortened by 5 bases and J by 6 bases, with 11 bases between the two germline ends. The CDR3 loop spans 12 amino acids. In DNA form, the CDR3 reads TGCAGCGTTCTACGGGCAGTAAACACCATATATTTT. This gives the protein CSVLRAVNTIYF.

J is TRBJ2-2 and V is TRBV7-2; TRBD1 is a possible D gene (6 bases). V was clipped by 4 bases and J by 3 bases, with 18 bases between them. The CDR3 length is 17 residues. Germline lookup yields CDR1 SGHTA and CDR2 FQGNSA. The CDR3, as DNA: TGTGCCAGCAGCTCCAGGGGTTTAGGATCCTACACCGGGGAGCTGTTTTTT. It is translated as CASSSRGLGSYTGELFF.

The rearrangement uses TRBV12-3 or TRBV12-4 and TRBJ2-5; D gene uncertain. V lost 4 bases to trimming and J lost 7 bases, with 7 bases between them. CDR3 length equals 11 residues. Here the CDR3 reads CASSSSATQYF. CDR3 DNA sequence: TGTGCCAGCAGTTCGAGCGCGACCCAGTACTTC.

This sequence joins TRBV20-1 and TRBJ2-7; 10 positions agree with TRBD2. The CDR3 is 13 residues long. The germline V gene has CDR1 DFQATT and CDR2 SNEGSKA (reference sequence). Trimming took 3 bases from V and 7 from J; bases not matched to a gene: 6. CDR3 in amino acids: CSARGAGGLEQYF. DNA for the CDR3: TGCAGTGCTAGGGGAGCGGGGGGGCTGGAGCAGTACTTC.

This sequence joins TRBV13 and TRBJ2-7; TRBD1 matches 7 bases. CDR1 is PRHDT, CDR2 FYEKMQ, per germline (reference sequence). The CDR3 contains 14 residues. V dropped 2 bases and J dropped 3; count of bases not matched to a gene: 4. The CDR3 region has the DNA TGTGCCAGCAGCTTACGGGGACAGATCTACGAGCAGTACTTC. Residues: CASSLRGQIYEQYF.

This chain links TRBV3-1 with TRBJ1-2; a weak D match, TRBD1 (5 bases). The CDR3 contains 14 residues. CDR1 is LGHDT and CDR2 is YNNKEL in the germline V gene (reference sequence). V was trimmed by 4 bases and J by 0 bases, leaving 9 bases between them. In nucleotides, the CDR3 is TGTGCCAGCAGCCTGGACATACCTAACTATGGCTACACCTTC. Residues: CASSLDIPNYGYTF.

As for this clonotype: An end of the junction does not agree with germline; a read error may underlie this. V is TRBV24-1 and J is TRBJ2-5; no definite D call. CDR1 KGHDR and CDR2 SFDVKD come from the germline V gene. CDR3 length: 15 amino acids. CDR3 nucleotides: TGTGCCAGCAGTTACTCCGCCGAAACCGGGGAGACCCAGTACTTC. Translating it yields CASSYSAETGETQYF.

This clonotype was observed a few times. This chain joins TRBV4-1 and TRBJ1-1; 10 nucleotides align to TRBD1. Germline trimming cut 1 base from V and 4 bases from J; bases unmatched to any gene: 3. The CDR3 contains 15 residues. Germline loops: CDR1 MGHRA, CDR2 YSYEKL. CDR3 coding DNA: TGCGCCAGCAGCCAAGGGGACAGGGGCGTCACTGAAGCTTTCTTT. Encoded protein: CASSQGDRGVTEAFF.

This clonotype occurred once. The chain is built from TRBV7-8 and TRBJ1-5; no clear D. The CDR3 runs 16 residues. Trimming stripped 1 base from V and 0 bases from J, with 10 bases between. CDR1 and CDR2 (germline): SGHVS, FQNEAQ. The CDR3 spells CASSLGRATSNQPQHF. The CDR3, as DNA: TGTGCCAGCAGCTTAGGCCGGGCTACTAGCAATCAGCCCCAGCATTTT.

This clonotype was observed many times. V gene TRBV25-1 combines with J gene TRBJ1-4; a possible D gene is TRBD1 (5 bases). V was cut by 9 bases and J by 3 bases, with 11 bases left in between. Germline assignment: CDR1 MGHDK and CDR2 SYGVNS. CDR3 length: 13 residues. CDR3 in DNA: TGTGCCAGTTCCACGGGGGCTAATGAAAAACTGTTTTTT. Translated, it gives CASSTGANEKLFF.

In its sample, this clonotype was seen a few times. CDR3 loop: CASSSQYGAFF. The CDR3 DNA follows: TGTGCCAGCAGCTCCCAATATGGGGCTTTCTTT. The V gene is TRBV7-2, the J gene TRBJ1-1; D is undetermined. CDR1 and CDR2 from the germline V gene are SGHTA and FQGNSA. V was clipped by 4 bases and J by 11 bases, with 11 bases between them. This CDR3 is built from 11 residues.

The chain employs TRBV15 and TRBJ1-2; the match to TRBD1 covers 11 bases. The V gene's germline CDR1 is LNHNV and CDR2 YYDKDF (reference sequence). The ends lost 8 bases at V and 4 bases at J; junction bases unmatched: 6. This CDR3 contains 14 residues. CDR3 amino acids: CATEQGTGGYGYTF. CDR3 nucleotide sequence: TGTGCCACCGAGCAAGGGACAGGGGGCTATGGCTACACCTTC.

In its sample, this clonotype was seen a few times. The V and J genes are TRBV10-2 and TRBJ1-2; D not certain. The CDR3 sequence is 15 residues long. V shed 6 bases and J shed 5 bases, with 19 bases lying between them. CDR1 is WSHSY and CDR2 is SAAADI in the germline V gene. Here the CDR3 reads CASSQGQSTLYGYTF. Here the CDR3 DNA reads TGCGCCAGCAGCCAAGGGCAGAGCACTCTTTATGGCTACACCTTC.

This clonotype showed up just a few times. The V call is TRBV4-1, the J call TRBJ2-5; 8 bases line up with TRBD1. The CDR3 extends over 16 amino acids. V lost 2 bases and J lost 2; bases outside the gene matches: 7. CDR1 is MGHRA and CDR2 is YSYEKL in the germline V gene. The CDR3 spells CASSQPGQGRQETQYF. CDR3 DNA sequence: TGCGCCAGCAGCCAACCCGGACAGGGAAGGCAAGAGACCCAGTACTTC.

The chain employs TRBV3-1 and TRBJ1-2; the match to TRBD1 covers 7 bases. The trim removed 4 bases at V and 0 bases at J, leaving 8 bases unmatched. This CDR3 region has 16 residues. Germline V gives CDR1 LGHDT, CDR2 YNNKEL (reference sequence). CDR3 nucleotides: TGTGCCAGCAGCCCTAATGACAGGGTAGCTAACTATGGCTACACCTTC. This translates into CASSPNDRVANYGYTF.

This chain connects TRBV19 to TRBJ2-3; D is undetermined. The V end was cut by 0 bases, the J end by 0 bases, with 7 bases between. Germline V CDR1 and CDR2: LNHDA, SQIVND (reference sequence). This CDR3 comprises 15 residues. The CDR3 loop is CASSIERDSTDTQYF. The CDR3 DNA follows: TGTGCCAGTAGTATAGAAAGGGATAGCACAGATACGCAGTATTTT.

Of note for this clonotype: The junction and the germline gene differ at one end; a read error may be behind it. The chain joins TRBV7-8 to TRBJ2-2, with D tentatively TRBD1 or TRBD2 (6 bases each). Germline V gene data show CDR1 as SGHVS and CDR2 as FQNEAQ. This CDR3 contains 15 residues. The CDR3 DNA reads TGTGCCAGACGCCTTGCAGGGGAGGCGACCGGGGGGCTGTTTTTT. This encodes CARRLAGEATGGLFF.

This clonotype was counted only a few times. This chain joins TRBV6-6 and TRBJ1-5; TRBD1 matches at 8 bases. CDR1 is MNHNY, CDR2 SVGAGI, per germline (reference sequence). The V and J ends lost 4 bases and 3 bases, in that order; junction bases with no gene match: 5. CDR3 length: 15 residues. The CDR3 spells CASSSDRGNNQPQHF. Written as DNA, the CDR3 is TGTGCCAGCAGTTCAGACAGGGGAAACAATCAGCCCCAGCATTTT.

This clonotype was observed many times. The chain links TRBV7-2 to TRBJ1-5; D may be TRBD1 (5 bases). Germline V gene lookup returns CDR1 SGHTA and CDR2 FQGNSA. CDR3 length: 15 residues. The germline V and J ends were trimmed by 5 bases and 0 bases, with 11 bases remaining between them. CDR3 sequence: CASSHNQGSNQPQHF. For the CDR3, the DNA is TGTGCCAGCAGCCACAATCAGGGTAGCAATCAGCCCCAGCATTTT.

This clonotype has ten or more counts. The gene calls are TRBV10-3 and TRBJ2-7, with D possibly called TRBD1 or TRBD2 (5 bases each). CDR1 is ENHRY and CDR2 is SYGVKD in the germline V gene. V was pared by 10 bases and J by 2 bases, with 21 bases between. The CDR3 loop spans 15 amino acids. In DNA, the CDR3 is TGTGCCACGCTAAATCAGGAGACAGCGGCCTACGAGCAGTACTTC. Residues: CATLNQETAAYEQYF.

This clonotype was found a few times. The rearrangement links TRBV9 to TRBJ2-7, with D perhaps being TRBD1 or TRBD2 (7 bases each). Germline V gene sequence: CDR1 SGDLS, CDR2 YYNGEE. The V end lost 4 bases, the J end lost 1 base, and 21 bases lay between the germline ends. CDR3 size: 17 residues. This CDR3 is CASSPRFQGGESYEQYF. CDR3 coding DNA: TGTGCCAGCAGCCCCCGATTTCAGGGGGGGGAATCCTACGAGCAGTACTTC. Combining the CDR3 with reference TRBV9 and TRBJ2-7 gives the whole variable domain DSGVTQTPKHLITATGQRVTLRCSPRSGDLSVYWYQQSLDQGLQFLIQYYNGEERAKGNILERFSAQQFPDLHSELNLSSLELGDSALYFCASSPRFQGGESYEQYFGPGTRLTVT.

This clonotype was counted ten times or more. The chain has TRBV19 and TRBJ1-2; D call uncertain. Germline values: CDR1 LNHDA, CDR2 SQIVND (reference sequence). CDR3 size: 14 residues. Trimming pared 8 bases from V and 1 base from J, leaving 14 bases between. CDR3 region: CASLPWANNYGYTF. DNA for the CDR3: TGTGCCAGTTTGCCCTGGGCGAATAACTATGGCTACACCTTC.